This TCR beta chain originates from a study of neurological immune-mediated disorders. General study findings and limits: There was no clinical or MRI feature that showed an association with the multiple sclerosis repertoire cluster. One related-CDR3 cluster, identified by phylogenetic grouping, held the repertoires of 18 of 34 multiple sclerosis patients and was a possible signature.

Germline V lookup: CDR1 SGHTA, CDR2 FQGNSA. The CDR3 contains 15 residues. The V segment lost 0 bases and the J segment 5 bases; nucleotides outside the gene matches: 4. This clonotype was seen a few times. No antigen is known for it. cDNA was made by 5'RACE with 10-nucleotide random UMIs. Using its own MiXCR run on the 5' RACE reads, TCRdb lists one record per CDR3 protein. The sample lists about 62,000 distinct CDR3 sequences; 3.5% to 4.5% were seen once. The chain joins TRBV7-2 to TRBJ2-3, with 8 bases fitting TRBD2. The material sequenced was PBMCs. This sequence was found in a woman aged 50 to 60 with multiple sclerosis. The DNA for the CDR3 is TGTGCCAGCAGCTTAGCTCCCCTAGCGGGAGATACGCAGTATTTT. Translating it yields CASSLAPLAGDTQYF.